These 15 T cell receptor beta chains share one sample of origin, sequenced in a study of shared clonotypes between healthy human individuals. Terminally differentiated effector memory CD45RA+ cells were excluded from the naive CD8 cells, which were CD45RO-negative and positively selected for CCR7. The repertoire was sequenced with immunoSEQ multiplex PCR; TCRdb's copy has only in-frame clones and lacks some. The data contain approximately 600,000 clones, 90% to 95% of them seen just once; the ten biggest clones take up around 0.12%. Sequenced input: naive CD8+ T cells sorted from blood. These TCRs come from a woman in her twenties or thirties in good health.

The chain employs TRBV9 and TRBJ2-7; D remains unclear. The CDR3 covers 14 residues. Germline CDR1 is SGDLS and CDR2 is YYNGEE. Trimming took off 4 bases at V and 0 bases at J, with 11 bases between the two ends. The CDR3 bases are TGTGCCAGCAGCCCCGCCGGTAGCTCCTACGAGCAGTACTTC. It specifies CASSPAGSSYEQYF.

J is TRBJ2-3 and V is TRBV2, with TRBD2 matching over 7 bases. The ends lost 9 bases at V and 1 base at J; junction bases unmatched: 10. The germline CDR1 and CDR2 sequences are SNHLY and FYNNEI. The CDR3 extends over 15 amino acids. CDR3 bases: TGTGCCAGGGGCCCGACGGCGGGAGGCACAGATACGCAGTATTTT. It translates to CARGPTAGGTDTQYF.

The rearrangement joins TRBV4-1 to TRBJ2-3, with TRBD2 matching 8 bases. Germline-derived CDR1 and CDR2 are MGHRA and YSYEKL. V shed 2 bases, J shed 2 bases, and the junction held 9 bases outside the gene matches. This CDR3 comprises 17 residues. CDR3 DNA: TGCGCCAGCAGCCAAACTCATAGCGGGACCCTCACAGATACGCAGTATTTT. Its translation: CASSQTHSGTLTDTQYF.

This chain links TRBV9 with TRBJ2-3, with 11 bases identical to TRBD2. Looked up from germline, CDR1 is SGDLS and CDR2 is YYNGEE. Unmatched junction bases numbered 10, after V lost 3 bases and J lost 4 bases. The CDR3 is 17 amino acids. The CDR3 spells CASSDPKTSGISDTQYF. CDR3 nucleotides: TGTGCCAGCAGCGACCCTAAGACTAGCGGGATCTCAGATACGCAGTATTTT.

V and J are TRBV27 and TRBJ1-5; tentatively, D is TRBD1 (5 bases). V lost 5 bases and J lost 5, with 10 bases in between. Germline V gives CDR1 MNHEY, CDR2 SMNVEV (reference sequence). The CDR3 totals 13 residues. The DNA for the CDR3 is TGTGCCAGCAGTGATGACAGCTATCAGCCCCAGCATTTT. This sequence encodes CASSDDSYQPQHF.

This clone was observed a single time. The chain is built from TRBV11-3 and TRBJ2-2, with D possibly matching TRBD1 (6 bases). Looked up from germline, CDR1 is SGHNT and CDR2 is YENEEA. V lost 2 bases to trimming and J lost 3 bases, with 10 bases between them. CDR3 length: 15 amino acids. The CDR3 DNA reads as TGTGCCAGCAGCTTACTACCAGGGGACACCGGGGAGCTGTTTTTT. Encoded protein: CASSLLPGDTGELFF.

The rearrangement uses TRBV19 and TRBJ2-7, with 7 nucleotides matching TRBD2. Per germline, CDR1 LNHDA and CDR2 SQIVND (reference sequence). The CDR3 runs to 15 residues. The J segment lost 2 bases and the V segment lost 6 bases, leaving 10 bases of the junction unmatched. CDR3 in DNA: TGTGCCAGTAGCCTGGAAAGCGGGATCCCCTACGAGCAGTACTTC. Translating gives CASSLESGIPYEQYF.

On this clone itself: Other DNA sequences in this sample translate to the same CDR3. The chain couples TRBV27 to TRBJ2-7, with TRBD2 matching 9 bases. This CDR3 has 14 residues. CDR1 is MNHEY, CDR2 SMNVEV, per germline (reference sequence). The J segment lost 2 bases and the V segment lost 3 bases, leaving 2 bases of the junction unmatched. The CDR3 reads CASSFSGSPYEQYF. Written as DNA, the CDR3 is TGTGCCAGCAGTTTTAGCGGGAGCCCCTACGAGCAGTACTTC.

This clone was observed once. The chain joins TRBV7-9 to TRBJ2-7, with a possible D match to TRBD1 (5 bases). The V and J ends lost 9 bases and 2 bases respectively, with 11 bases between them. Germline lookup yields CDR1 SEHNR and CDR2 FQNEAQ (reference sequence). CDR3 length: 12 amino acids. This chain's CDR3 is CASGKGTYEQYF. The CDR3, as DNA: TGTGCCAGTGGTAAGGGGACCTACGAGCAGTACTTC.

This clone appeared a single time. The CDR3 reads CASSFGPDTQYF. CDR3 in DNA: TGTGCCAGCAGTTTTGGGCCAGATACGCAGTATTTT. This chain connects TRBV27 to TRBJ2-3; D is unclear. This CDR3 contains 12 residues. Germline CDR1 is MNHEY and CDR2 is SMNVEV (reference sequence). Trimming took off 3 bases at V and 4 bases at J, with 5 bases between the two ends.

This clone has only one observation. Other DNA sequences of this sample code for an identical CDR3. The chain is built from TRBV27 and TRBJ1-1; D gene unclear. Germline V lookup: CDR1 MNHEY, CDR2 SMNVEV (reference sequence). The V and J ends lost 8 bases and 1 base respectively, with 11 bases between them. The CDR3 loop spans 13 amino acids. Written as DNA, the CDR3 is TGTGCCAGCTCCCTCGGGAGGAACACTGAAGCTTTCTTT. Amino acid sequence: CASSLGRNTEAFF.

Here the CDR3 DNA reads TGTGCCAGCAGCTGGGGACTAGTCCATGAGCAGTTCTTC. It encodes CASSWGLVHEQFF. The chain recombines TRBV7-9 with TRBJ2-1, with 8 bases lining up with TRBD2. The junction had 4 bases not matched to a gene; V was cut back by 4 bases and J by 8 bases. The CDR3 extends over 13 amino acids. CDR1 is SEHNR and CDR2 is FQNEAQ in the germline V gene (reference sequence).

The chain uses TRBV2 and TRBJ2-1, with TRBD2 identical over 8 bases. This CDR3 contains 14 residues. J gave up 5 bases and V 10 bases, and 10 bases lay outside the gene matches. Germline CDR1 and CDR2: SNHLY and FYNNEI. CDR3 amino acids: CANNPGTRDNEQFF. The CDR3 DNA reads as TGTGCCAACAATCCCGGGACTAGAGACAATGAGCAGTTCTTC.

DNA of the CDR3: TGTGCCAGCAGCTTAAGAAGGACAGATGGGAGGACTGAAGCTTTCTTT. It codes for CASSLRRTDGRTEAFF. The genes are TRBV7-8 and TRBJ1-1, with D perhaps TRBD1 (6 bases). V shed 2 bases and J shed 5 bases, with 18 bases lying between them. CDR1 SGHVS and CDR2 FQNEAQ come from the germline V gene. The CDR3 is 16 amino acids.

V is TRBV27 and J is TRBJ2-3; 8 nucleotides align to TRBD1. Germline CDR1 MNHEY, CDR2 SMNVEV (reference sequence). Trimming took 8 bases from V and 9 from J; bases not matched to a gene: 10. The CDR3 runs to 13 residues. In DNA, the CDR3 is TGTGCCAGCCGGACAGGGCCAAGAGGCACGCAGTATTTT. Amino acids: CASRTGPRGTQYF.